This TCR beta chain was identified in a study of blood T cell repertoires in COVID-19. In the study overall: Samples representing acute and convalescent COVID-19 were sourced from the United States, Italy and Spain. PBMCs, B-cell-depleted T cells, or T cells provided the cDNA or gDNA that made up the material.

This clone was counted between two and nine times. Generated by immunoSEQ multiplex PCR, the TCRdb table keeps only in-frame clones and is missing some. The sample consists of 200,000 to 250,000 clones, more than 70% of them appearing once. Which cohort a participant joined came from the clinical history participants gave. Material: PBMCs or T cells enriched from blood (not recorded which). This receptor was obtained from a woman between 35 and 50 years old with acute COVID-19.

This CDR3 is CATKRANYGYTF. CDR3 nucleotides: TGTGCCACCAAGAGGGCTAACTATGGCTACACCTTC. The chain has TRBV6-5 and TRBJ1-2, with D unresolved. Trimming took off 10 bases at V and 0 bases at J, with 9 bases between the two ends. The CDR3 is 12 amino acids. CDR1 MNHEY and CDR2 SVGAGI come from the germline V gene.